These 6 T cell receptor beta chains were sequenced from one sample in a study of shared clonotypes between healthy human individuals. The table came from immunoSEQ multiplex PCR; TCRdb's copy has only in-frame clones and leaves some out. Of about 1.5 million clones in the sample, around 98% are singletons; the top ten hold about 0.42%. Specimen: naive CD4+ T cells sorted from blood. Subset specified: CD45RA+ positively selected. Receptor source: a man younger than 45 in good health.

J is TRBJ2-7 and V is TRBV5-6, with TRBD2 as a possible D gene (6 bases). Germline V gives CDR1 SGHDT, CDR2 YYEEEE. V shed 0 bases and J shed 4 bases, with 26 bases lying between them. The CDR3 has 19 amino acids. CDR3 nucleotides: TGTGCCAGCAGCTTGGCCGGGGCAGGCCCCGGGACTGGAACTTACGAGCAGTACTTC. The encoded protein is CASSLAGAGPGTGTYEQYF.

The gene calls are TRBV7-2 and TRBJ2-5; tentatively, D is TRBD1 or TRBD2 (5 bases each). The CDR3 spans 15 residues. Trimming cost V 3 bases and J 5 bases, with 16 bases left between them. Germline-derived CDR1 and CDR2 are SGHTA and FQGNSA. As DNA, the CDR3 is TGTGCCAGCAGCTTGCTTCGGGACCTCCGGGAGACCCAGTACTTC. Protein: CASSLLRDLRETQYF.

The chain joins TRBV5-8 to TRBJ1-5; perhaps TRBD1 as D (5 bases). Between the trimmed V and J ends, which lost 0 bases and 2 bases, there was a span of 9 bases. This CDR3 spans 15 amino acids. Germline assignment: CDR1 SGHTS and CDR2 YDEGEE. This CDR3 is CASSLGQSGNQPQHF. As DNA, the CDR3 is TGTGCCAGCAGCTTGGGACAGTCGGGCAATCAGCCCCAGCATTTT.

This rearrangement joins TRBV19 to TRBJ1-5; the D gene is possibly TRBD1 (6 bases). The V and J ends lost 9 bases and 0 bases respectively, with 12 bases between them. The V gene's germline CDR1 is LNHDA and CDR2 SQIVND (reference sequence). This CDR3 region has 14 residues. The CDR3 DNA is TGTGCCAGCACGACAGGAGTTAGCAATCAGCCCCAGCATTTT. This sequence encodes CASTTGVSNQPQHF.

This clone was seen only a few times. This sample also contains other DNA sequences that code for the same CDR3. The gene calls are TRBV10-1 and TRBJ1-2; TRBD1 is a possible D gene (5 bases). The CDR3 length is 12 residues. Trimming stripped 4 bases from V and 4 bases from J, with 7 bases between. In germline, CDR1 is WNHNN, CDR2 SYGVQD (reference sequence). The CDR3 bases are TGCGCCAGCAGTGGGGACGGCTATGGCTACACCTTC. Translated, it gives CASSGDGYGYTF.

This clone is a singleton in its sample. This CDR3 reads CASSQKPGQGTTGANVLTF. The CDR3 nucleotides read TGCGCCAGCAGCCAAAAACCGGGACAGGGGACAACTGGGGCCAACGTCCTGACTTTC. The chain combines TRBV4-1 with TRBJ2-6, with TRBD1 matching over 10 bases. Germline V gene lookup returns CDR1 MGHRA and CDR2 YSYEKL. Trimming removed 2 bases from V and 2 bases from J; junction bases left unmatched: 9. The length of the CDR3 is 19 residues.